This entry lists 24 T cell receptor beta chains sequenced from one sample in a study of blood T cell repertoires in COVID-19. Sequenced by immunoSEQ multiplex PCR; TCRdb stores in-frame clones only, minus some. The data contain 250,000 to 350,000 clones, roughly 85% of them seen just once; the ten biggest clones take up roughly 4%. Input material: PBMCs or T cells enriched from blood (not recorded which). Every receptor here comes from a woman between 25 and 40 years old who had recovered from COVID-19.

V is TRBV12-2 and J is TRBJ1-1; the table's D call, TRBD1, was not checked against the DNA. TRBV12-2 has pseudogene status. This CDR3 region has 13 residues. CDR3 amino acids: CAIKQGAATEAFF. The CDR3 DNA sequence: TGTGCAATCAAACAGGGGGCAGCCACTGAAGCTTTCTTT.

The chain recombines TRBV5-1 with TRBJ2-3, with 11 nucleotides matching TRBD2. The CDR3 has 14 residues. V lost 2 bases to trimming and J lost 5 bases; unmatched junction nucleotides: 1. Germline V gene sequence: CDR1 SGHRS, CDR2 YFSETQ. CDR3 in DNA: TGCGCCAGCAGCTTAGGGACTAGCGGAGATACGCAGTATTTT. It is translated as CASSLGTSGDTQYF.

The V gene is TRBV19, the J gene TRBJ1-1; D might be TRBD1 (6 bases). The CDR3 has 17 residues. Germline values: CDR1 LNHDA, CDR2 SQIVND (reference sequence). Trimming took 5 bases from V and 2 from J, leaving 21 bases between them. The CDR3 loop reads CASSSPDRDTSNTEAFF. The CDR3 bases are TGTGCCAGTAGTTCCCCGGACCGGGACACCTCAAACACTGAAGCTTTCTTT.

This sequence joins TRBV9 and TRBJ1-2; 7 bases match TRBD1. Trimming removed 3 bases from V and 4 bases from J; junction bases left unmatched: 9. The germline V gene has CDR1 SGDLS and CDR2 YYNGEE. This CDR3 comprises 15 residues. The CDR3 DNA follows: TGTGCCAGCAGCGGAACAGGGGTTTTTACCTATGGCTACACCTTC. This sequence encodes CASSGTGVFTYGYTF.

This clone was recorded once. The chain links TRBV4-1 to TRBJ1-2; TRBD1 matches at 9 bases. The V segment lost 6 bases and the J segment 7 bases; nucleotides outside the gene matches: 9. There are 14 residues in the CDR3. CDR1 is MGHRA, CDR2 YSYEKL, per germline. The CDR3, as DNA: TGCGCCAGCAGTCACCCTACAGGGGGCCTTGGCTACACCTTC. Its protein is CASSHPTGGLGYTF.

The chain recombines TRBV7-8 with TRBJ2-7, with 8 bases that match TRBD2. The CDR3 is made up of 22 amino acids. The ends lost 6 bases at V and 4 bases at J; junction bases unmatched: 32. Germline lookup yields CDR1 SGHVS and CDR2 FQNEAQ. The CDR3 here is CASSYPGLETETPGHSFYEQYF. Here the CDR3 DNA reads TGTGCCAGCAGTTACCCGGGACTAGAGACTGAAACCCCGGGACATTCATTTTACGAGCAGTACTTC.

The gene calls are TRBV2 and TRBJ1-2, with TRBD1 matching over 10 bases. CDR1 is SNHLY and CDR2 is FYNNEI in the germline V gene. The V gene end was trimmed by 6 bases and the J gene end by 6 bases; junction bases not matched to a gene: 4. The CDR3 loop spans 13 amino acids. Here the CDR3 reads CASRPGQGHGYTF. The CDR3 DNA sequence: TGTGCCAGCAGACCGGGACAGGGGCATGGCTACACCTTC.

This clone was recorded a few times. V and J are TRBV9 and TRBJ2-7; tentative D call: TRBD1 (5 bases). Germline V CDR1 and CDR2: SGDLS, YYNGEE. Trimming pared 4 bases from V and 0 bases from J, leaving 17 bases between. CDR3 length: 16 amino acids. CDR3 nucleotide sequence: TGTGCCAGCAGCCCCCCAACAGGAGATTACTCCTACGAGCAGTACTTC. As protein: CASSPPTGDYSYEQYF.

J is TRBJ1-5 and V is TRBV11-3; D remains unclear. Germline V lookup: CDR1 SGHNT, CDR2 YENEEA. CDR3 size: 16 residues. Trimming shortened V by 1 base and J by 3 bases, and 13 bases separated the two germline ends. The CDR3 is CASSLVLHRPNQPQHF. CDR3 in DNA: TGTGCCAGCAGCTTAGTCCTACACAGACCCAATCAGCCCCAGCATTTT.

The chain recombines TRBV4-1 with TRBJ1-2; a weak D match, TRBD1 (6 bases). The CDR3 spans 17 residues. V lost 3 bases and J lost 4, with 21 bases in between. Germline V lookup: CDR1 MGHRA, CDR2 YSYEKL. The CDR3 sequence is CASSHAGVKVEVYGYTF. The DNA for the CDR3 is TGCGCCAGCAGCCATGCAGGGGTTAAAGTGGAGGTCTATGGCTACACCTTC.

The sample holds one count of this clone. The gene calls are TRBV7-3 and TRBJ2-7, with D tentatively TRBD1 (5 bases). Germline CDR1 SGHTA, CDR2 FQGTGA. V gave up 5 bases and J gave up 4 bases, with 18 bases separating them. The CDR3 has 15 residues. Here the CDR3 reads CASSPSGIPGYEQYF. The CDR3 nucleotides read TGTGCCAGCAGCCCCTCAGGGATTCCAGGATACGAGCAGTACTTC.

In nucleotides, the CDR3 is TGCGCCAGCAGCTCCCCCCCTGACCAAGAGACCCAGTACTTC. It is translated as CASSSPPDQETQYF. The chain employs TRBV5-1 and TRBJ2-5; D is uncertain. The germline CDR1 and CDR2 sequences are SGHRS and YFSETQ. CDR3 size: 14 residues. V shed 3 bases and J shed 0 bases, with 9 bases lying between them.

The CDR3 region has the DNA TGTGCCAGCAGTGACGGGGACTATGGCTACACCTTC. Translating gives CASSDGDYGYTF. This chain joins TRBV2 and TRBJ1-2, with D unresolved. This CDR3 comprises 12 residues. Trimming took 3 bases from V and 3 from J, leaving 5 bases between them. CDR1 is SNHLY, CDR2 FYNNEI, per germline.

This rearrangement joins TRBV6-5 to TRBJ1-1; 10 bases match TRBD1. There are 16 residues in the CDR3. The germline gives CDR1 MNHEY, CDR2 SVGAGI. The trim removed 4 bases at V and 1 base at J, leaving 6 bases unmatched. CDR3 protein: CASSSGTGDGNTEAFF. The CDR3 DNA reads TGTGCCAGCAGTTCCGGGACAGGGGACGGGAACACTGAAGCTTTCTTT.

This chain links TRBV2 with TRBJ2-3; 16 bases fit TRBD2. Trimming removed 4 bases from V and 5 bases from J; junction bases left unmatched: 9. This CDR3 region has 18 residues. Looked up from germline, CDR1 is SNHLY and CDR2 is FYNNEI. The CDR3 loop is CASSVTGTSGGGGDTQYF. In DNA, the CDR3 is TGTGCCAGCAGTGTAACCGGGACTAGCGGGGGGGGTGGAGATACGCAGTATTTT.

The chain combines TRBV12-3 or TRBV12-4 with TRBJ2-7; D not certain. V lost 2 bases and J lost 0, with 5 bases in between. This CDR3 contains 13 residues. The CDR3 nucleotides are TGTGCCAGCAGTTTAACGAGCTCCTACGAGCAGTACTTC. Its translation: CASSLTSSYEQYF.

This clone was seen more than once but under ten times. This chain joins TRBV5-1 and TRBJ1-5; D not certain. The V gene lost 0 bases and the J gene lost 0 bases, with 7 bases spanning the gap. The CDR3 contains 15 residues. Germline V gives CDR1 SGHRS, CDR2 YFSETQ. The CDR3 sequence: CASSLDGYSNQPQHF. The CDR3 DNA sequence: TGCGCCAGCAGCTTGGACGGTTATAGCAATCAGCCCCAGCATTTT.

In this sample, this clone turned up once. This sequence joins TRBV6-5 and TRBJ1-5; weak D call: TRBD1 (6 bases). V lost 7 bases and J lost 3, with 10 bases in between. The CDR3 length is 13 residues. From germline, CDR1 is MNHEY and CDR2 SVGAGI. The CDR3 here is CASTQGLNQPQHF. The CDR3 nucleotides are TGTGCCAGCACACAGGGCCTCAATCAGCCCCAGCATTTT.

This chain's CDR3 is CASSFAADTQYF. The CDR3 DNA sequence: TGTGCCAGCAGCTTCGCGGCAGATACGCAGTATTTT. The rearrangement uses TRBV7-9 and TRBJ2-3, with D unresolved. CDR1 is SEHNR, CDR2 FQNEAQ, per germline (reference sequence). The CDR3 has 12 residues. V lost 3 bases to trimming and J lost 4 bases, with 5 bases between them.

The chain recombines TRBV7-9 with TRBJ1-2, with D tentatively TRBD1 (5 bases). Trimming pared 5 bases from V and 4 bases from J, leaving 20 bases between. This CDR3 comprises 16 residues. The germline V gene has CDR1 SEHNR and CDR2 FQNEAQ (reference sequence). The CDR3 protein is CASSPRGGSLSYGYTF. CDR3 coding DNA: TGTGCCAGCAGCCCACGGGGGGGTAGCCTTAGCTATGGCTACACCTTC.

V gene TRBV7-2 combines with J gene TRBJ2-7, with D hard to call. This CDR3 spans 12 amino acids. Germline CDR1 SGHTA, CDR2 FQGNSA. Trimming took off 3 bases at V and 6 bases at J, with 9 bases between the two ends. This CDR3 is CASSFQLGEQYF. For the CDR3, the DNA is TGTGCCAGCAGCTTCCAGCTAGGCGAGCAGTACTTC.

The chain employs TRBV5-6 and TRBJ1-1; unclear D gene. Between the trimmed V and J ends, which lost 1 base and 5 bases, there was a span of 6 bases. The CDR3 spans 12 residues. CDR1 and CDR2 (germline): SGHDT, YYEEEE. In DNA, the CDR3 is TGTGCCAGCAGCTTGAGAGTTACTGAAGCTTTCTTT. This translates into CASSLRVTEAFF. The complete variable domain, with remaining parts taken from reference TRBV5-6 and TRBJ1-1, reads DAGVTQSPTHLIKTRGQQVTLRCSPKSGHDTVSWYQQALGQGPQFIFQYYEEEERQRGNFPDRFSGHQFPNYSSELNVNALLLGDSALYLCASSLRVTEAFFGQGTRLTVV.

The chain carries TRBV19 and TRBJ1-1; weak D call: TRBD1 (5 bases). The V end lost 7 bases, the J end lost 6 bases, and 15 bases lay between the germline ends. Germline assignment: CDR1 LNHDA and CDR2 SQIVND (reference sequence). This CDR3 region has 13 residues. The CDR3 here is CASIGARVPEAFF. The CDR3 bases are TGTGCCAGTATAGGGGCCAGGGTCCCTGAAGCTTTCTTT.

V usage is TRBV19 and J usage is TRBJ1-4; D is undetermined. Trimming pared 5 bases from V and 0 bases from J, leaving 7 bases between. Germline loops: CDR1 LNHDA, CDR2 SQIVND (reference sequence). CDR3 length: 14 amino acids. The chain's CDR3 is CASSPVATNEKLFF. The CDR3, as DNA: TGTGCCAGTAGTCCCGTCGCAACTAATGAAAAACTGTTTTTT. The whole variable domain, remainder taken from reference TRBV19 and TRBJ1-4, is DGGITQSPKYLFRKEGQNVTLSCEQNLNHDAMYWYRQDPGQGLRLIYYSQIVNDFQKGDIAEGYSVSREKKESFPLTVTSAQKNPTAFYLCASSPVATNEKLFFGSGTQLSVL.